This T cell receptor (beta chain) is from a study of identical twins. Unmatched junction bases numbered 6, after V lost 6 bases and J lost 2 bases. The CDR3 has 13 residues. Germline lookup yields CDR1 SQVTM and CDR2 ANQGSEA. MiXCR, applied by TCRdb to the 5' RACE reads, yields one record per CDR3 protein. This sample has about 690,000 distinct CDR3 sequences; roughly 6.2% occur once, and the top ten carry around 1.7%. This clonotype was counted many times. This TCR derives from a young man in good health. Sequencing was done on a sample of naive T cells sorted from blood. The chain has TRBV29-1 and TRBJ2-7, with TRBD1 matching 8 bases. The CDR3 DNA reads as TGCAGCGTGGCGACAGGGGTTCCCTACGAGCAGTACTTC. It yields the protein CSVATGVPYEQYF.